This T cell receptor (beta chain) was documented in a study of OX40 agonist ivuxolimab in advanced cancers. CDR3 length: 17 residues. The germline V gene has CDR1 SGHDT and CDR2 YYEEEE. V lost 0 bases and J lost 4; bases outside the gene matches: 5. Libraries were prepared by immunoSEQ multiplex PCR; TCRdb keeps only in-frame clonotypes and omits some of them. The sample lists 70,000 to 80,000 clones; roughly 88% were seen once. The chain recombines TRBV5-6 with TRBJ2-6; 9 bases line up with TRBD2. The TCR comes from an adult with an advanced solid tumor such as melanoma, head and neck, liver or kidney cancer. Here the sequenced sample was CD4+ or CD8+ T cells sorted from blood, taken in a trial of the OX40 agonist ivuxolimab. The CDR3 DNA is TGTGCCAGCAGCTTGGGTGGACTAGCGTGGGGGGCCAACGTCCTGACTTTC. Its protein product is CASSLGGLAWGANVLTF.